Each of the 20 T cell receptor beta chains below was sequenced from the same sample in a study. The TRBV12-4/TRBJ1-2 clonotypes were amplified using barcode primers with ligated adaptors. One entry per CDR3 protein, called by TCRdb with MiXCR from the multiplex PCR reads. The sample shows under 1,500 distinct CDR3 sequences, roughly 15% of them seen only once. The specimen sequenced was naive CD4+ T cells sorted from blood. Noted subset: naive CD4+ T cells, CD4+CD45RA+CD25-. These receptors all stem from a female donor with breast cancer.

This clonotype is termed medium-sized (0.01 to 0.1%). The chain employs TRBV12-3 or TRBV12-4 and TRBJ1-2; TRBD1 matches at 7 bases. The CDR3 length is 14 residues. J was trimmed by 7 bases and V by 3 bases; bases with no gene match: 8. In nucleotides, the CDR3 is TGTGCCAGCAGTTTTCGGACAGGAGGTGGTGGCTACACCTTC. This encodes CASSFRTGGGGYTF.

The chain joins TRBV12-3 or TRBV12-4 to TRBJ1-2; D is uncertain. Trimming cost V 6 bases and J 3 bases, with 11 bases left between them. This CDR3 contains 13 residues. The CDR3 sequence: CASSRTEDYGYTF. CDR3 in DNA: TGTGCCAGCAGCCGAACAGAAGACTATGGCTACACCTTC.

This clonotype qualifies as medium-sized. The rearrangement links TRBV12-3 or TRBV12-4 to TRBJ1-2; tentatively, D is TRBD1 (5 bases). The V end was cut by 4 bases, the J end by 4 bases, with 10 bases between. CDR3 length equals 13 residues. The CDR3 coding sequence is TGTGCCAGCAGTTCCGGACATCTCTATGGCTACACCTTC. Its translation: CASSSGHLYGYTF.

This clonotype is labeled as medium-sized (0.01 to 0.1%). In DNA, the CDR3 is TGTGCCAGCAGTTTACAGGGGCACTATGGCTACACCTTC. Amino acid sequence: CASSLQGHYGYTF. This chain joins TRBV12-3 or TRBV12-4 and TRBJ1-2, with D possibly matching TRBD1 (6 bases). This CDR3 region has 13 residues. The V and J ends lost 2 bases and 3 bases respectively, with 7 bases between them.

This clonotype is medium-sized by share. The chain uses TRBV12-3 or TRBV12-4 and TRBJ1-2, with D unclear. V lost 6 bases and J lost 8, with 13 bases in between. This CDR3 region has 12 residues. The chain's CDR3 is CASSTDVRGYTF. Written as DNA, the CDR3 is TGTGCCAGCAGCACGGACGTCCGGGGCTACACCTTC.

This clonotype is deemed medium-sized. The rearrangement joins TRBV12-3 or TRBV12-4 to TRBJ1-2; D not certain. Trimming removed 5 bases at V and 5 bases at J, with 12 bases between. This CDR3 comprises 13 residues. CDR3 residues: CASSGRTAYGYTF. CDR3 DNA sequence: TGTGCCAGCAGTGGACGGACCGCTTATGGCTACACCTTC.

Within the sample, this clonotype is medium-sized (0.01 to 0.1%). The rearrangement joins TRBV12-3 or TRBV12-4 to TRBJ1-2; D is unresolved. V was shortened by 3 bases and J by 7 bases, with 15 bases between the two germline ends. The CDR3 is 14 amino acids. Here the CDR3 reads CASSLKQSVGGYTF. CDR3 sequence (DNA): TGTGCCAGCAGTTTGAAACAGTCGGTCGGTGGCTACACCTTC.

This clonotype was seen repeatedly, ten times or more. The chain joins TRBV12-3 or TRBV12-4 to TRBJ1-2; D is undetermined. There are 11 residues in the CDR3. V dropped 11 bases and J dropped 3 bases, with 10 bases sitting between them. CDR3 loop: CAVVGDYGYTF. DNA for the CDR3: TGTGCCGTCGTTGGGGACTATGGCTACACCTTC.

By share, this clonotype ranks as medium-sized. The rearrangement uses TRBV12-3 or TRBV12-4 and TRBJ1-2; 8 bases align to TRBD1. The CDR3 length is 15 residues. The V gene end was trimmed by 6 bases and the J gene end by 1 base; junction bases not matched to a gene: 7. The CDR3 DNA sequence: TGTGCCAGCAGACTCGGGACAGGCAGTAACTATGGCTACACCTTC. Translated: CASRLGTGSNYGYTF.

This clonotype is classed as hyperexpanded. The V call is TRBV12-5, the J call TRBJ1-2; 7 nucleotides align to TRBD1. The V and J ends lost 6 bases and 2 bases, in that order; junction bases with no gene match: 3. The CDR3 is 13 amino acids. Germline CDR1 is LGHNT and CDR2 is FRNRAP. CDR3 DNA sequence: TGTGCTAGTGGCTCGGGACAGAACTATGGCTACACCTTC. Translating gives CASGSGQNYGYTF.

This clonotype is labeled as medium-sized. This chain joins TRBV12-3 or TRBV12-4 and TRBJ1-2, with D unresolved. This CDR3 has 12 amino acids. The germline V and J ends were trimmed by 5 bases and 0 bases, with 4 bases remaining between them. In DNA, the CDR3 is TGTGCCAGCAGTACTCCTAACTATGGCTACACCTTC. Its translation: CASSTPNYGYTF.

Many counts were recorded for this clonotype. The chain joins TRBV12-3 or TRBV12-4 to TRBJ1-2; 8 bases match TRBD1. The CDR3 extends over 16 amino acids. The ends lost 5 bases at V and 2 bases at J; junction bases unmatched: 10. In nucleotides, the CDR3 is TGTGCCAGCAGTCCGCGGGACAGGCACCTAAACTATGGCTACACCTTC. Translating it yields CASSPRDRHLNYGYTF.

This clonotype ranks as medium-sized. The chain uses TRBV12-3 or TRBV12-4 and TRBJ1-2; unclear D gene. The V gene lost 3 bases and the J gene lost 3 bases, with 8 bases spanning the gap. The CDR3 contains 13 residues. Written as DNA, the CDR3 is TGTGCCAGCAGTTTTGGGCGGGACTATGGCTACACCTTC. Encoded protein: CASSFGRDYGYTF.

By frequency in the sample, this clonotype is medium-sized. The gene calls are TRBV12-3 or TRBV12-4 and TRBJ1-2, with no clear D. V dropped 2 bases and J dropped 0 bases, with 4 bases sitting between them. This CDR3 has 13 residues. Here the CDR3 reads CASSLTANYGYTF. Written as DNA, the CDR3 is TGTGCCAGCAGTTTAACAGCTAACTATGGCTACACCTTC.

Sample share makes this clonotype medium-sized. The chain couples TRBV12-3 or TRBV12-4 to TRBJ1-2; D is ambiguous. The germline V and J ends were trimmed by 8 bases and 1 base, with 14 bases remaining between them. There are 14 residues in the CDR3. For the CDR3, the DNA is TGTGCCAGCCTCCCCGCCGGGCTTAACTATGGCTACACCTTC. This codes for CASLPAGLNYGYTF.

By share, this clonotype ranks as large. This sequence joins TRBV12-3 or TRBV12-4 and TRBJ1-2; 8 bases fit TRBD1. The CDR3 runs to 12 residues. Trimming took 6 bases from V and 5 from J; bases not matched to a gene: 2. Here the CDR3 DNA reads TGTGCCAGCAGGCGACAGGGGTATGGCTACACCTTC. Its protein is CASRRQGYGYTF.

This clonotype is judged medium-sized. The J gene is TRBJ1-2, the V gene TRBV12-3 or TRBV12-4; no clear D. CDR3 length: 13 residues. Trimming cost V 5 bases and J 1 base, with 8 bases left between them. CDR3 DNA sequence: TGTGCCAGCAGTCCCGACGGTAACTATGGCTACACCTTC. It translates to CASSPDGNYGYTF.

This clonotype was picked up a small number of times. The V gene is TRBV12-3 or TRBV12-4, the J gene TRBJ1-2; no firm D call. CDR3 length equals 11 residues. V lost 6 bases and J 8 bases, leaving 10 bases between the germline ends. CDR3 in amino acids: CASSQEEGYTF. The CDR3 region has the DNA TGTGCCAGCAGCCAGGAGGAGGGCTACACCTTC.

Many counts were recorded for this clonotype. V and J are TRBV12-3 or TRBV12-4 and TRBJ1-2, with D tentatively TRBD1 (5 bases). Trimming stripped 6 bases from V and 4 bases from J, with 21 bases between. The CDR3 is 16 amino acids. CDR3 DNA sequence: TGTGCCAGCAGCCAAAGAACAGGAGGAGGGAGCTATGGCTACACCTTC. Its translation: CASSQRTGGGSYGYTF.

This clonotype was observed many times. The gene calls are TRBV12-3 or TRBV12-4 and TRBJ1-2; D remains ambiguous. Trimming pared 4 bases from V and 12 bases from J, leaving 15 bases between. The CDR3 length is 12 residues. As DNA, the CDR3 is TGTGCCAGCAGTTCTATTCGACCGACGGACACCTTC. It translates to CASSSIRPTDTF.